The next 27 T cell receptor beta chains were all read from a single sample in a study of blood T cell repertoires in COVID-19. The assay was immunoSEQ multiplex PCR, and TCRdb's table has in-frame clones only and misses some. The data show about 260,000 clones, 85% to 90% seen once. Sequenced: peripheral blood. The receptor set was obtained from a human donor in a cohort sampled during active COVID-19.

V is TRBV7-8 and J is TRBJ2-1; D is undetermined. Trimming removed 3 bases at V and 10 bases at J, with 7 bases between. The CDR3 sequence is 11 residues long. The V gene's germline CDR1 is SGHVS and CDR2 FQNEAQ. CDR3 nucleotide sequence: TGTGCCAGCAGCTTGCGGAAAGAGCAGTTCTTC. Its translation: CASSLRKEQFF. Complete variable domain (other parts from reference TRBV7-8 and TRBJ2-1): GAGVSQSPRYKVAKRGQDVALRCDPISGHVSLFWYQQALGQGPEFLTYFQNEAQLDKSGLPSDRFFAERPEGSVSTLKIQRTQQEDSAVYLCASSLRKEQFFGPGTRLTVL.

The rearrangement links TRBV28 to TRBJ2-4; TRBD2 is a possible D gene (6 bases). Germline values: CDR1 MDHEN, CDR2 SYDVKM. The V end lost 5 bases, the J end lost 8 bases, and 13 bases lay between the germline ends. The CDR3 totals 13 residues. Here the CDR3 DNA reads TGTGCCAGCAGTCTCAGAGGGGAGGACATTCAGTACTTC. Its translation is CASSLRGEDIQYF.

The chain joins TRBV3-1 (or the pseudogene TRBV3-2) to TRBJ1-2, with 7 bases matching TRBD1. The junction had 2 bases not matched to a gene; V was cut back by 2 bases and J by 2 bases. The CDR3 totals 14 residues. The germline CDR1 and CDR2 sequences are LGHDT and YNNKEL (reference sequence). The CDR3 here is CASSQRQGNYGYTF. DNA of the CDR3: TGTGCCAGCAGCCAAAGACAGGGAAACTATGGCTACACCTTC.

The V and J genes are TRBV30 and TRBJ2-3; TRBD2 matches 7 bases. The CDR3 runs to 13 residues. V lost 6 bases, J lost 4 bases, and 7 bases stayed unmatched. Germline V gene sequence: CDR1 GTSNPN, CDR2 SVGIG (reference sequence). The CDR3 DNA follows: TGTGCCTGCACACCGAGCGGGGCAGATACGCAGTATTTT. This gives the protein CACTPSGADTQYF.

V is TRBV14 and J is TRBJ1-6; the D gene is possibly TRBD1 (6 bases). The CDR3 has 15 amino acids. V lost 5 bases, J lost 4 bases, and 12 bases lay in between. In germline, CDR1 is SGHDN, CDR2 FVKESK. CDR3 sequence: CASSKPGQYNSPLHF. CDR3 DNA sequence: TGTGCCAGCAGCAAACCGGGACAATATAATTCACCCCTCCACTTT.

The table lists this clone with a count of one. This chain connects TRBV10-1 to TRBJ2-1; D uncertain. From germline, CDR1 is WNHNN and CDR2 SYGVQD (reference sequence). CDR3 length: 15 amino acids. Trimming cost V 1 base and J 0 bases, with 7 bases left between them. The CDR3 is CASSELSSSYNEQFF. Here the CDR3 DNA reads TGCGCCAGCAGTGAGTTAAGTAGCTCCTACAATGAGCAGTTCTTC.

The chain couples TRBV19 to TRBJ1-5; 10 nucleotides align to TRBD1. This CDR3 has 16 amino acids. Germline V CDR1 and CDR2: LNHDA, SQIVND (reference sequence). The V gene end was trimmed by 3 bases and the J gene end by 5 bases; junction bases not matched to a gene: 7. In DNA, the CDR3 is TGTGCCAGTAGTATCCCGACAGGGGGCGTGGATCAGCCCCAGCATTTT. Amino acids: CASSIPTGGVDQPQHF.

This clone is a singleton in its sample. This chain joins TRBV9 and TRBJ2-5; the match to TRBD1 covers 7 bases. This CDR3 is 16 amino acids long. V lost 0 bases and J lost 2; bases outside the gene matches: 7. CDR1 SGDLS and CDR2 YYNGEE come from the germline V gene. The CDR3 loop reads CASSVAGQETQETQYF. DNA for the CDR3: TGTGCCAGCAGCGTAGCCGGACAGGAGACTCAAGAGACCCAGTACTTC.

V is TRBV3-1 (or the pseudogene TRBV3-2) and J is TRBJ1-5; 8 bases fit TRBD1. This CDR3 has 14 residues. Germline CDR1 and CDR2: LGHDT and YNNKEL (reference sequence). Unmatched junction bases numbered 1, after V lost 3 bases and J lost 3 bases. The CDR3 coding sequence is TGTGCCAGCAGCCAGACAGGGGTCAATCAGCCCCAGCATTTT. As protein: CASSQTGVNQPQHF.

J is TRBJ2-1 and V is TRBV19; D perhaps matches TRBD2 (5 bases). This CDR3 has 14 residues. Germline V gene lookup returns CDR1 LNHDA and CDR2 SQIVND (reference sequence). Trimming left V 3 bases short and J 5 bases short, with 11 bases between. In nucleotides, the CDR3 is TGTGCCAGTAGTATGTCGGGGTATAACAATGAGCAGTTCTTC. Protein product: CASSMSGYNNEQFF.

This clone has a single count. The chain employs TRBV7-6 and TRBJ2-3; the match to TRBD2 covers 10 bases. CDR3 length equals 15 residues. Losses at the gene ends were 4 bases for V and 1 base for J; bases not matched to a gene: 2. Germline CDR1 reads SGHVS; CDR2 reads FNYEAQ. The CDR3 loop is CASSSGLAGTDTQYF. CDR3 coding DNA: TGTGCCAGCAGCTCCGGACTAGCGGGCACAGATACGCAGTATTTT.

This chain links TRBV7-9 with TRBJ2-7; the D is unclear. Germline V gene lookup returns CDR1 SEHNR and CDR2 FQNEAQ (reference sequence). Trimming left V 8 bases short and J 7 bases short, with 15 bases between. The length of the CDR3 is 12 residues. For the CDR3, the DNA is TGTGCCAGCTCTTTTTCGTCGACTGAGCAGTACTTC. As protein: CASSFSSTEQYF. The full variable domain, with the rest looked up from reference TRBV7-9 and TRBJ2-7, is DTGVSQNPRHKITKRGQNVTFRCDPISEHNRLYWYRQTLGQGPEFLTYFQNEAQLEKSRLLSDRFSAERPKGSFSTLEIQRTEQGDSAMYLCASSFSSTEQYFGPGTRLTVT.

The chain couples TRBV4-1 to TRBJ1-5, with a weak D call TRBD1 (5 bases). V was trimmed by 2 bases and J by 0 bases, leaving 14 bases between them. This CDR3 region has 17 residues. Germline V gene data show CDR1 as MGHRA and CDR2 as YSYEKL. Here the CDR3 reads CASSQLLGLYSNQPQHF. CDR3 DNA sequence: TGCGCCAGCAGCCAATTATTGGGACTATATAGCAATCAGCCCCAGCATTTT.

CDR3 sequence reads: CASSVVAGGGAGELFF. In DNA form, the CDR3 reads TGTGCCAGCAGCGTAGTAGCGGGAGGGGGAGCCGGGGAGCTGTTTTTT. This chain connects TRBV9 to TRBJ2-2; 11 bases match TRBD2. After removal of 0 bases from V and 6 bases from J, the junction contained 4 bases not matched to a gene. This CDR3 has 16 residues. Per germline, CDR1 SGDLS and CDR2 YYNGEE.

This chain connects TRBV19 to TRBJ1-1; possible D gene TRBD1, 5 bases. The CDR3 consists of 15 residues. Germline V gene sequence: CDR1 LNHDA, CDR2 SQIVND (reference sequence). V was shortened by 3 bases and J by 0 bases, with 11 bases between the two germline ends. In DNA, the CDR3 is TGTGCCAGTAGTATCAGGGAGGGATTGAACACTGAAGCTTTCTTT. It specifies CASSIREGLNTEAFF.

This clone was observed a few times. The J gene is TRBJ1-3, the V gene TRBV5-6; the D is unclear. Germline lookup yields CDR1 SGHDT and CDR2 YYEEEE. V was pared by 4 bases and J by 1 base, with 9 bases between. The CDR3 has 14 amino acids. This CDR3 reads CASSPPGSGNTIYF. CDR3 in DNA: TGTGCCAGCAGCCCCCCCGGTTCTGGAAACACCATATATTTT. Combining the CDR3 with reference TRBV5-6 and TRBJ1-3 gives the whole variable domain DAGVTQSPTHLIKTRGQQVTLRCSPKSGHDTVSWYQQALGQGPQFIFQYYEEEERQRGNFPDRFSGHQFPNYSSELNVNALLLGDSALYLCASSPPGSGNTIYFGEGSWLTVV.

The V gene is TRBV28, the J gene TRBJ1-2; D is unclear. CDR3 length equals 12 residues. Germline values: CDR1 MDHEN, CDR2 SYDVKM. V was pared by 6 bases and J by 4 bases, with 9 bases between. The CDR3 nucleotides are TGTGCCAGCAGGGCACCGGGCTATGGCTACACCTTC. The encoded protein is CASRAPGYGYTF.

The J gene is TRBJ2-2, the V gene TRBV15; 9 positions match TRBD1. Germline assignment: CDR1 LNHNV and CDR2 YYDKDF (reference sequence). The CDR3 sequence is 16 residues long. The V segment lost 5 bases and the J segment 4 bases; nucleotides outside the gene matches: 8. CDR3 sequence reads: CATSSRDRVSTGELFF. Written as DNA, the CDR3 is TGTGCCACCAGCTCCCGGGACAGGGTTTCCACCGGGGAGCTGTTTTTT.

The chain joins TRBV28 to TRBJ1-2; 9 bases line up with TRBD1. The CDR3 covers 17 residues. The ends lost 6 bases at V and 0 bases at J; junction bases unmatched: 11. Germline V gene data show CDR1 as MDHEN and CDR2 as SYDVKM. The CDR3 reads CASSLQGAGGANYGYTF. The CDR3 nucleotides read TGTGCCAGCAGCTTACAGGGGGCTGGGGGAGCTAACTATGGCTACACCTTC.

The chain has TRBV28 and TRBJ1-5, with 10 bases aligning to TRBD1. Germline assignment: CDR1 MDHEN and CDR2 SYDVKM. The CDR3 extends over 19 amino acids. Unmatched junction bases numbered 16, after V lost 2 bases and J lost 6 bases. In nucleotides, the CDR3 is TGTGCCAGCAGTTTAGGGGCCTGGTCGACAGGGGGCGCGGGTCAGCCCCAGCATTTT. Translating it yields CASSLGAWSTGGAGQPQHF.

This rearrangement joins TRBV6-5 to TRBJ2-1, with D uncertain. Trimming took off 8 bases at V and 10 bases at J, with 15 bases between the two ends. Germline V CDR1 and CDR2: MNHEY, SVGAGI. This CDR3 contains 12 residues. The CDR3 DNA reads as TGTGCCAGCGGCTTTCTGGGCCGGGAGCAGTTCTTC. Translated, it gives CASGFLGREQFF.

The chain couples TRBV19 to TRBJ2-3; TRBD1 might be the D (5 bases). Germline CDR1 LNHDA, CDR2 SQIVND (reference sequence). The CDR3 runs to 12 residues. Deletions cut 9 bases from V and 6 bases from J, with 13 bases between. The CDR3: CASSTRQDTQYF. As DNA, the CDR3 is TGTGCCAGCAGCACACGACAGGATACGCAGTATTTT.

This clone has a handful of counts. This sample includes further DNA sequences coding for the same CDR3. The rearrangement joins TRBV11-2 to TRBJ2-3; 7 bases fit TRBD1. The CDR3 is 15 amino acids. Germline V lookup: CDR1 SGHAT, CDR2 FQNNGV. The V segment lost 3 bases and the J segment 2 bases; nucleotides outside the gene matches: 5. The CDR3 here is CASSFNRGTTDTQYF. The CDR3 DNA reads as TGTGCCAGCAGCTTCAACAGGGGAACCACAGATACGCAGTATTTT.

The V call is TRBV5-4, the J call TRBJ2-2; D remains ambiguous. Trimming stripped 0 bases from V and 0 bases from J, with 9 bases between. Germline V gives CDR1 SGHNT, CDR2 YYREEE (reference sequence). This CDR3 spans 16 amino acids. The CDR3 is CASSLAAVTNTGELFF. The CDR3 bases are TGTGCCAGCAGCTTGGCCGCAGTTACGAACACCGGGGAGCTGTTTTTT.

This rearrangement joins TRBV27 to TRBJ1-5, with TRBD1 matching 7 bases. J was trimmed by 4 bases and V by 2 bases; bases with no gene match: 8. The CDR3 is 16 residues long. Germline values: CDR1 MNHEY, CDR2 SMNVEV (reference sequence). CDR3 in DNA: TGTGCCAGCAGTTTACGGGGCCAGGGGGTAAATCAGCCCCAGCATTTT. Protein: CASSLRGQGVNQPQHF.

The genes are TRBV7-2 and TRBJ2-1; D not certain. Trimming cost V 0 bases and J 7 bases, with 7 bases left between them. Germline values: CDR1 SGHTA, CDR2 FQGNSA. CDR3 length: 13 amino acids. The CDR3 bases are TGTGCCAGCAGCTTAGCCCAGGTAAATGAGCAGTTCTTC. Protein product: CASSLAQVNEQFF.

This clone has ten or more counts. The chain has TRBV9 and TRBJ1-4, with D unresolved. The germline V gene encodes CDR1 SGDLS and CDR2 YYNGEE. V was shortened by 0 bases and J by 8 bases, with 11 bases between the two germline ends. The CDR3 spans 14 residues. The DNA of the CDR3 is TGTGCCAGCAGCGTAGGTGGTGGAGGGGAAAAACTGTTTTTT. It codes for CASSVGGGGEKLFF.